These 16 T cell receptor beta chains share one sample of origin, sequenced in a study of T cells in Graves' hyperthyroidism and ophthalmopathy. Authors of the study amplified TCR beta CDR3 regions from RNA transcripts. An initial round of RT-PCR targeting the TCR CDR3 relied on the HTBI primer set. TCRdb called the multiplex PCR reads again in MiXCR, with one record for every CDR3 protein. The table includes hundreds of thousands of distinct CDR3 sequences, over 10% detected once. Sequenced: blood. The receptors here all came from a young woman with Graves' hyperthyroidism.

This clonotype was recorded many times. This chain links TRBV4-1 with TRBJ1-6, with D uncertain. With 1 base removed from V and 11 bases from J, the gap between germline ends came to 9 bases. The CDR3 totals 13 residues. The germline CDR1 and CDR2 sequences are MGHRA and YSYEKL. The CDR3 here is CASSQGLRPPLHF. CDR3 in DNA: TGCGCCAGCAGCCAAGGATTGAGGCCACCCCTCCACTTT.

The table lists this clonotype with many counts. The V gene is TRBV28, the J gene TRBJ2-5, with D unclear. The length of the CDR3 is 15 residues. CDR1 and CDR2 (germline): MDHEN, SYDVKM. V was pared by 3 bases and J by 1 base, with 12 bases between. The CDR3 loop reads CASSLGPDFQETQYF. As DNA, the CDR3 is TGTGCCAGCAGTTTGGGCCCTGACTTCCAAGAGACCCAGTACTTC.

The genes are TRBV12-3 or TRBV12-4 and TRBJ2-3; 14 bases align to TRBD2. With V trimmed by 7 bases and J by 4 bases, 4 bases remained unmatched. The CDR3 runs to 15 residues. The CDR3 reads CASTLTSGGADTQYF. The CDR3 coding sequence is TGTGCCAGCACCCTGACTAGCGGGGGGGCAGATACGCAGTATTTT.

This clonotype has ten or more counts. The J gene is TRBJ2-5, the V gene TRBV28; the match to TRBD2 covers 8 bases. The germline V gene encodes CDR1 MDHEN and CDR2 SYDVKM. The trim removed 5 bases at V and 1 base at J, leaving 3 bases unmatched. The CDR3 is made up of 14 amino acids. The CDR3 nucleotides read TGTGCCAGCAGTCGGACTAGCTCCCAAGAGACCCAGTACTTC. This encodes CASSRTSSQETQYF.

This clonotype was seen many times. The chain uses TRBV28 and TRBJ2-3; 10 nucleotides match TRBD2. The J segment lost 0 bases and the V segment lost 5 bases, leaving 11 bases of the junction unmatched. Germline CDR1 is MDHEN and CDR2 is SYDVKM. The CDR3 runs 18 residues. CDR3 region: CASSPHWTSGYSTDTQYF. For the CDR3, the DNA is TGTGCCAGCAGTCCTCACTGGACTAGCGGCTACAGCACAGATACGCAGTATTTT.

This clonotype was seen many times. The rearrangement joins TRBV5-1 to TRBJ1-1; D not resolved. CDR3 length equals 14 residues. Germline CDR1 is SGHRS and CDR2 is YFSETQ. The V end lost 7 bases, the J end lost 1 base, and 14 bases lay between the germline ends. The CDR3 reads CASSRSAENTEAFF. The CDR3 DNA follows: TGCGCCAGCTCCCGCTCGGCGGAGAACACTGAAGCTTTCTTT.

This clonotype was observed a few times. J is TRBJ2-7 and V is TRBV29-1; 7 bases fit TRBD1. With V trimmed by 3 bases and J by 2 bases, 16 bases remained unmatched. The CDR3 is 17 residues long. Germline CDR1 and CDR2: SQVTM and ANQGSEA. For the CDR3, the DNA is TGCAGCGTTGAGGGGTGGATAAATCGACAGGGCACCTACGAGCAGTACTTC. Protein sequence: CSVEGWINRQGTYEQYF.

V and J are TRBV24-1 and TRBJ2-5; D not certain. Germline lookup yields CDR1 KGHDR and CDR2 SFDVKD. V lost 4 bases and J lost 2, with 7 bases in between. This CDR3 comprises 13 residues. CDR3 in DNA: TGTGCCACCAGTGACTCGTGGCAAGAGACCCAGTACTTC. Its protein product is CATSDSWQETQYF.

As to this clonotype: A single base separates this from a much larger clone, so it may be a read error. The CDR3 spells CASSHSGGKEAQYF. Here the CDR3 DNA reads TGTGCCAGCAGCCATTCAGGGGGGAAAGAGGCCCAGTACTTC. V and J are TRBV2 and TRBJ2-5, with D perhaps matching TRBD1 (7 bases). CDR3 length equals 14 residues. Germline V gives CDR1 SNHLY, CDR2 FYNNEI.

DNA for the CDR3: TGCGCCAGCAGCCACCCGAAAGAGACCCAGTACTTC. As protein: CASSHPKETQYF. V usage is TRBV4-1 and J usage is TRBJ2-5, with unresolved D. The CDR3 runs to 12 residues. V lost 3 bases and J lost 3, with 5 bases in between. Germline CDR1 reads MGHRA; CDR2 reads YSYEKL.

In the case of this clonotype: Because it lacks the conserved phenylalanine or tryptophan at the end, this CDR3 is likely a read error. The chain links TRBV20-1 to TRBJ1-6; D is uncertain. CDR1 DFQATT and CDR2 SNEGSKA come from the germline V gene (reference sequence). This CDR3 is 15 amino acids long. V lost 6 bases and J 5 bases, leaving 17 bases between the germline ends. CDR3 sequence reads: CSAPASEGNNSPLHL. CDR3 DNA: TGCAGTGCGCCCGCCTCCGAGGGTAATAATTCACCCCTCCACCTT.

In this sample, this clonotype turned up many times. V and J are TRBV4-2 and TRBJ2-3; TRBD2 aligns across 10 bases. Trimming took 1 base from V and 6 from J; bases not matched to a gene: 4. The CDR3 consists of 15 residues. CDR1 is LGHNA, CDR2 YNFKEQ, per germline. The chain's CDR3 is CASSQAGLASDTQYF. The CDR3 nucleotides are TGTGCCAGCAGCCAAGCGGGACTAGCGTCGGATACGCAGTATTTT.

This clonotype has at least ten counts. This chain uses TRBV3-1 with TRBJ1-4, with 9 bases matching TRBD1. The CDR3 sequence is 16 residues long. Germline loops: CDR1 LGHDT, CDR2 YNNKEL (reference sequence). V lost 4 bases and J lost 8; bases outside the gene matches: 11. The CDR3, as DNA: TGTGCCAGCAGCCTGAGGGCCGGGACAGGGAACGAAAAACTGTTTTTT. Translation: CASSLRAGTGNEKLFF. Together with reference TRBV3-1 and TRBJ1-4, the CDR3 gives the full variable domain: DTAVSQTPKYLVTQMGNDKSIKCEQNLGHDTMYWYKQDSKKFLKIMFSYNNKELIINETVPNRFSPKSPDKAHLNLHINSLELGDSAVYFCASSLRAGTGNEKLFFGSGTQLSVL.

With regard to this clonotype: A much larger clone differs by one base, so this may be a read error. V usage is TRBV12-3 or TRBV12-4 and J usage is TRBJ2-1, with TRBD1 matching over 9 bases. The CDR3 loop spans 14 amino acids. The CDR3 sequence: CASSRTGVNNGQFF. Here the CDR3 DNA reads TGTGCCAGCAGTCGGACAGGGGTGAACAATGGGCAGTTCTTC.

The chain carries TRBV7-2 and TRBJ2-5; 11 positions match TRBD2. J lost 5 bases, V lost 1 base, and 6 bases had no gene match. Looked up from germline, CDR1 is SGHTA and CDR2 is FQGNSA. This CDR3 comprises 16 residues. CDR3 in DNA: TGTGCCAGCAGCTTAGTAGCGGGAGGGGCGGGGGAGACCCAGTACTTC. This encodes CASSLVAGGAGETQYF. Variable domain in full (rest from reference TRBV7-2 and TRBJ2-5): GAGVSQSPSNKVTEKGKDVELRCDPISGHTALYWYRQSLGQGLEFLIYFQGNSAPDKSGLPSDRFSAERTGGSVSTLTIQRTQQEDSAVYLCASSLVAGGAGETQYFGPGTRLLVL.

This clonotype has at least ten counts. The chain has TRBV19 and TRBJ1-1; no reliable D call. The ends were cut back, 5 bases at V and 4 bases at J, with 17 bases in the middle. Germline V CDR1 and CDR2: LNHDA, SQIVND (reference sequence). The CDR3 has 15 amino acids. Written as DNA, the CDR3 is TGTGCCAGTAGTCCAGAAGTGATGTTTGGCACTGAAGCTTTCTTT. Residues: CASSPEVMFGTEAFF.